These T cell receptor beta chains were read from a single sample in a study of graft-versus-host responses after intestinal transplantation. The data were produced by immunoSEQ multiplex PCR, yet TCRdb's version contains in-frame clones alone and is incomplete. The data show roughly 8,400 clones, with 74% seen just once and roughly a third held by the top ten. The starting material was ileum tissue, obtained about 67 weeks after intestinal transplant. The receptors derive from a human patient who received an intestinal transplant, so some T cells may come from the graft donor. Both conserved end residues are part of each CDR3. A D gene is named only where the DNA matches it firmly. The size field is filled for only some rows; it gives once, few, many or a size class.

clone_size: -
j_call: TRBJ2-1
v_call: TRBV29-1
d_call: -
cdr3_aa: CSVGSMGYNEQFF
cdr3_nt: TGCAGCGTGGGGTCGATGGGATACAATGAGCAGTTCTTC

clone_size: few
j_call: TRBJ2-1
v_call: TRBV10-1
d_call: -
cdr3_aa: CASSESGLYEQFF
cdr3_nt: TGCGCCAGCAGTGAGTCCGGGCTATATGAGCAGTTCTTC

clone_size: -
j_call: TRBJ2-7
v_call: TRBV6-5
d_call: -
cdr3_aa: CASTRDISYEQYF
cdr3_nt: TGTGCCAGCACCCGAGACATTTCCTACGAGCAGTACTTC

clone_size: -
j_call: TRBJ1-2
v_call: TRBV29-1
d_call: -
cdr3_aa: CSAGDSYYGYTF
cdr3_nt: TGCAGCGCTGGTGACAGTTACTATGGCTACACCTTC

clone_size: -
j_call: TRBJ1-4
v_call: TRBV2
d_call: -
cdr3_aa: CASSVHRITNEKLFF
cdr3_nt: TGTGCCAGCAGTGTCCACAGGATTACTAATGAAAAACTGTTTTTT

clone_size: -
j_call: TRBJ2-2
v_call: TRBV11-2
d_call: -
cdr3_aa: CASSLWDTGELFF
cdr3_nt: TGTGCCAGCAGCTTGTGGGACACCGGGGAGCTGTTTTTT

clone_size: -
j_call: TRBJ1-1
v_call: TRBV6-6
d_call: -
cdr3_aa: CASSSTGGRTAFF
cdr3_nt: TGTGCCAGCAGTTCTACAGGTGGGCGGACGGCTTTCTTT

clone_size: once
j_call: TRBJ2-2
v_call: TRBV11-2
d_call: -
cdr3_aa: CASSIPQITGELFF
cdr3_nt: TGTGCCAGCAGCATACCACAGATCACCGGGGAGCTGTTTTTT

clone_size: -
j_call: TRBJ1-1
v_call: TRBV5-1
d_call: -
cdr3_aa: CASSLGIRWTEAFF
cdr3_nt: TGCGCCAGCAGCTTGGGTATTAGGTGGACTGAAGCTTTCTTT

clone_size: once
j_call: TRBJ1-6
v_call: TRBV14
d_call: TRBD1
cdr3_aa: CASSHGTGGYNSPLHF
cdr3_nt: TGTGCCAGCAGCCACGGGACAGGGGGATATAATTCACCCCTCCACTTT

clone_size: few
j_call: TRBJ2-7
v_call: TRBV5-1
d_call: -
cdr3_aa: CASSLMSSGEQYF
cdr3_nt: TGCGCCAGCAGCTTGATGTCCAGCGGCGAGCAGTACTTC

clone_size: -
j_call: TRBJ2-3
v_call: TRBV6-1
d_call: -
cdr3_aa: CAGSEAVGFTDTQYF
cdr3_nt: TGTGCCGGCAGTGAAGCTGTAGGGTTCACAGATACGCAGTATTTT

clone_size: once
j_call: TRBJ2-7
v_call: TRBV6-9
d_call: -
cdr3_aa: CASRSSSYEQYF
cdr3_nt: TGTGCCAGCAGGTCTAGCTCCTACGAGCAGTACTTC

clone_size: few
j_call: TRBJ1-1
v_call: TRBV29-1
d_call: -
cdr3_aa: CSAKWGSTEAFF
cdr3_nt: TGCAGCGCCAAATGGGGGTCAACTGAAGCTTTCTTT

clone_size: -
j_call: TRBJ1-3
v_call: TRBV5-1
d_call: -
cdr3_aa: CASSLGTGTYGNTIYF
cdr3_nt: TGCGCCAGCAGCTTGGGGACTGGGACCTACGGAAACACCATATATTTT

clone_size: -
j_call: TRBJ2-2
v_call: TRBV11-3
d_call: -
cdr3_aa: CASSLSSGELFF
cdr3_nt: TGTGCCAGCAGTTTATCGTCCGGGGAGCTGTTTTTT

clone_size: -
j_call: TRBJ2-1
v_call: TRBV27
d_call: TRBD2
cdr3_aa: CASSLSTSANNEQFF
cdr3_nt: TGTGCCAGCAGTTTATCGACTAGCGCAAACAATGAGCAGTTCTTC

clone_size: -
j_call: TRBJ2-3
v_call: TRBV29-1
d_call: -
cdr3_aa: CGGRYSTDTQYF
cdr3_nt: TGCGGCGGGCGATATAGCACAGATACGCAGTATTTT

clone_size: -
j_call: TRBJ2-1
v_call: TRBV18
d_call: TRBD2
cdr3_aa: CASSPPLSGSSYNEQFF
cdr3_nt: TGTGCCAGCTCACCACCCCTTAGCGGGAGCTCCTACAATGAGCAGTTCTTC

clone_size: -
j_call: TRBJ1-5
v_call: TRBV19
d_call: -
cdr3_aa: CASSTPGTNQPQHF
cdr3_nt: TGTGCCAGTAGTACCCCGGGGACCAATCAGCCCCAGCATTTT

clone_size: -
j_call: TRBJ2-3
v_call: TRBV28
d_call: -
cdr3_aa: CASSRWRGTDTQYF
cdr3_nt: TGTGCCAGCAGCCGTTGGCGGGGCACAGATACGCAGTATTTT

clone_size: once
j_call: TRBJ2-5
v_call: TRBV18
d_call: -
cdr3_aa: CASSPQGGETQYF
cdr3_nt: TGTGCCAGCTCACCACAGGGTGGAGAGACCCAGTACTTC

clone_size: -
j_call: TRBJ2-3
v_call: TRBV2
d_call: -
cdr3_aa: CASSPLHSTTSTDTQYF
cdr3_nt: TGTGCCAGCAGTCCCTTGCACTCGACAACTAGCACAGATACGCAGTATTTT

clone_size: -
j_call: TRBJ2-1
v_call: TRBV4-2
d_call: TRBD1
cdr3_aa: CASSQDRQGHNEQFF
cdr3_nt: TGTGCCAGCAGCCAAGACCGACAGGGACACAATGAGCAGTTCTTC

clone_size: -
j_call: TRBJ1-4
v_call: TRBV6-5
d_call: -
cdr3_aa: CASSYGTGTEKLFF
cdr3_nt: TGTGCCAGCAGTTACGGTACAGGGACTGAAAAACTGTTTTTT

clone_size: -
j_call: TRBJ1-5
v_call: TRBV7-9
d_call: -
cdr3_aa: CASSLTGNQPQHF
cdr3_nt: TGTGCCAGCAGCTTGACAGGCAATCAGCCCCAGCATTTT

clone_size: few
j_call: TRBJ1-1
v_call: TRBV14
d_call: -
cdr3_aa: CASSQALNTEAFF
cdr3_nt: TGTGCCAGCAGCCAAGCATTGAACACTGAAGCTTTCTTT

clone_size: medium-sized
j_call: TRBJ2-5
v_call: TRBV19
d_call: TRBD2
cdr3_aa: CASSRLAGAIQETQYF
cdr3_nt: TGTGCCAGTAGTAGACTAGCGGGAGCTATCCAAGAGACCCAGTACTTC

clone_size: -
j_call: TRBJ2-7
v_call: TRBV5-1
d_call: -
cdr3_aa: CASSFVGGEQYF
cdr3_nt: TGCGCCAGCAGCTTCGTGGGGGGAGAGCAGTACTTC

clone_size: -
j_call: TRBJ1-6
v_call: TRBV30
d_call: TRBD1
cdr3_aa: CAWSAGTGGYSPLHF
cdr3_nt: TGTGCCTGGAGTGCCGGGACAGGGGGTTACTCACCCCTCCACTTT

clone_size: -
j_call: TRBJ1-6
v_call: TRBV6-5
d_call: -
cdr3_aa: CASRPPRGHNSPLHF
cdr3_nt: TGTGCCAGCAGGCCCCCGCGAGGGCATAATTCACCCCTCCACTTT

clone_size: -
j_call: TRBJ2-2
v_call: TRBV6-5
d_call: -
cdr3_aa: CASREGNTGELFF
cdr3_nt: TGTGCCAGCAGGGAGGGGAACACCGGGGAGCTGTTTTTT

clone_size: once
j_call: TRBJ2-1
v_call: TRBV11-2
d_call: -
cdr3_aa: CASSLQRGPGNEQFF
cdr3_nt: TGTGCCAGCAGCTTACAAAGGGGACCGGGGAATGAGCAGTTCTTC

clone_size: few
j_call: TRBJ2-3
v_call: TRBV6-1
d_call: TRBD2
cdr3_aa: CASSELAGGPDTQYF
cdr3_nt: TGTGCCAGCAGTGAACTAGCGGGGGGGCCAGATACGCAGTATTTT

clone_size: -
j_call: TRBJ1-5
v_call: TRBV6-1
d_call: -
cdr3_aa: CASSEPDMNQPQHF
cdr3_nt: TGTGCCAGCAGTGAACCGGACATGAATCAGCCCCAGCATTTT

clone_size: -
j_call: TRBJ2-2
v_call: TRBV2
d_call: TRBD1
cdr3_aa: CASRPGTVNTGELFF
cdr3_nt: TGTGCCAGCAGACCCGGGACAGTGAACACCGGGGAGCTGTTTTTT

clone_size: -
j_call: TRBJ2-7
v_call: TRBV7-1
d_call: -
cdr3_aa: CASSFTSTYEQYF
cdr3_nt: TGTGCCAGCAGCTTTACGAGTACCTACGAGCAGTACTTC

clone_size: -
j_call: TRBJ1-6
v_call: TRBV6-1
d_call: -
cdr3_aa: CASNPNPSETLHF
cdr3_nt: TGTGCCAGCAACCCGAACCCGAGTGAGACCCTCCACTTT

clone_size: -
j_call: TRBJ2-5
v_call: TRBV5-4
d_call: TRBD1
cdr3_aa: CASSGIDREETQYF
cdr3_nt: TGTGCCAGCAGCGGAATTGACAGGGAAGAGACCCAGTACTTC

clone_size: -
j_call: TRBJ1-2
v_call: TRBV9
d_call: TRBD1
cdr3_aa: CASSVAWTGGYGYTF
cdr3_nt: TGTGCCAGCAGCGTAGCCTGGACAGGCGGTTATGGCTACACCTTC

clone_size: -
j_call: TRBJ2-5
v_call: TRBV5-4
d_call: -
cdr3_aa: CASSLRGGVETQYF
cdr3_nt: TGTGCCAGCAGCTTGAGGGGGGGCGTAGAGACCCAGTACTTC

clone_size: -
j_call: TRBJ2-7
v_call: TRBV5-4
d_call: TRBD2
cdr3_aa: CASSWGASGYEQYF
cdr3_nt: TGTGCCAGCAGCTGGGGCGCTAGCGGGTACGAGCAGTACTTC

clone_size: -
j_call: TRBJ1-5
v_call: TRBV7-1
d_call: -
cdr3_aa: CASSLAFGNQPQHF
cdr3_nt: TGTGCCAGCAGCTTAGCATTCGGCAATCAGCCCCAGCATTTT

clone_size: -
j_call: TRBJ2-1
v_call: TRBV7-8
d_call: TRBD1
cdr3_aa: CASSSGTGLYNEQFF
cdr3_nt: TGTGCCAGCAGCTCCGGGACAGGGTTATACAATGAGCAGTTCTTC

clone_size: few
j_call: TRBJ2-2
v_call: TRBV29-1
d_call: TRBD2
cdr3_aa: CSVGRDTGELFF
cdr3_nt: TGCAGCGTCGGGAGGGACACCGGGGAGCTGTTTTTT

clone_size: -
j_call: TRBJ2-2
v_call: TRBV4-2
d_call: TRBD2
cdr3_aa: CASSQDPSGSTGELFF
cdr3_nt: TGTGCCAGCAGCCAAGATCCTAGCGGGAGCACCGGGGAGCTGTTTTTT

clone_size: -
j_call: TRBJ1-4
v_call: TRBV11-3
d_call: -
cdr3_aa: CASSPDRGEKLFF
cdr3_nt: TGTGCCAGCAGCCCCGATCGGGGGGAAAAACTGTTTTTT

clone_size: -
j_call: TRBJ2-3
v_call: TRBV6-1
d_call: TRBD1
cdr3_aa: CASSDRGIDTQYF
cdr3_nt: TGTGCCAGCAGTGACAGGGGGATAGATACGCAGTATTTT

clone_size: -
j_call: TRBJ2-5
v_call: TRBV2
d_call: -
cdr3_aa: CASTPPGQGRFETQYF
cdr3_nt: TGTGCCAGCACCCCCCCGGGGCAGGGGCGCTTTGAGACCCAGTACTTC

clone_size: -
j_call: TRBJ2-7
v_call: TRBV7-9
d_call: -
cdr3_aa: CASSGDRVEQYF
cdr3_nt: TGTGCCAGCAGCGGAGACCGGGTAGAGCAGTACTTC

clone_size: -
j_call: TRBJ2-5
v_call: TRBV9
d_call: -
cdr3_aa: CASSVVGTIQETQYF
cdr3_nt: TGTGCCAGCAGCGTAGTCGGAACAATCCAAGAGACCCAGTACTTC

clone_size: -
j_call: TRBJ1-3
v_call: TRBV19
d_call: -
cdr3_aa: CASSLGVPGNTIYF
cdr3_nt: TGTGCCAGTAGCCTAGGGGTGCCCGGAAACACCATATATTTT

clone_size: -
j_call: TRBJ2-2
v_call: TRBV7-9
d_call: TRBD2
cdr3_aa: CASSHNSGGRRELFF
cdr3_nt: TGTGCCAGCAGTCACAATAGCGGGGGGCGGCGGGAGCTGTTTTTT

clone_size: -
j_call: TRBJ1-4
v_call: TRBV5-1
d_call: -
cdr3_aa: CASSLSGVTNEKLFF
cdr3_nt: TGCGCCAGCAGCTTGAGTGGCGTAACTAATGAAAAACTGTTTTTT

clone_size: -
j_call: TRBJ1-1
v_call: TRBV4-1
d_call: -
cdr3_aa: CASSEIIANTEAFF
cdr3_nt: TGCGCCAGCAGCGAAATAATAGCGAACACTGAAGCTTTCTTT

clone_size: -
j_call: TRBJ1-4
v_call: TRBV10-3
d_call: -
cdr3_aa: CAISGGLDNEKLFF
cdr3_nt: TGTGCCATCAGTGGGGGCTTGGATAATGAAAAACTGTTTTTT

clone_size: -
j_call: TRBJ2-3
v_call: TRBV5-4
d_call: -
cdr3_aa: CASSDRRASTDTQYF
cdr3_nt: TGTGCCAGCTCTGATCGTAGAGCCAGCACAGATACGCAGTATTTT

clone_size: -
j_call: TRBJ2-1
v_call: TRBV7-3
d_call: -
cdr3_aa: CASSLRYDGGEQFF
cdr3_nt: TGTGCCAGCAGCTTAAGATACGACGGGGGTGAGCAGTTCTTC

clone_size: -
j_call: TRBJ2-3
v_call: TRBV5-6
d_call: -
cdr3_aa: CASSRLGTQYF
cdr3_nt: TGTGCCAGCAGTAGGCTGGGTACGCAGTATTTT

clone_size: large
j_call: TRBJ1-3
v_call: TRBV19
d_call: -
cdr3_aa: CASRVKGSGNTIYF
cdr3_nt: TGTGCCAGTAGAGTTAAGGGCTCTGGAAACACCATATATTTT